Listed here are 2 T cell receptor beta chains from one sample, sequenced in a study of T cells in Graves' hyperthyroidism and ophthalmopathy. Amplified TCR beta CDR3 regions derived from RNA transcripts. HTBI primers were employed in a first-round RT-PCR of the TCR CDR3. One entry per CDR3 protein, called by TCRdb with MiXCR from the multiplex PCR reads. The sample holds roughly 550,000 distinct CDR3 sequences; roughly 16% are singletons and the top ten take over 25%. Sequenced sample: blood. These receptors all stem from a woman aged 25 to 39 with Graves' ophthalmopathy.

Turning to this clonotype: A much larger clone lies one base from this, so it may be a read error. The rearrangement links TRBV30 to TRBJ1-6; perhaps TRBD1 as D (5 bases). The CDR3 totals 13 residues. The germline CDR1 and CDR2 sequences are GTSNPN and SVGIG (reference sequence). The CDR3, as DNA: TGTACCTGGAGTGTAAAGGGGCGTTCACCCCTCCACTTT. Its protein is CTWSVKGRSPLHF. The variable domain in full, with the rest retrieved from reference TRBV30 and TRBJ1-6, is SQTIHQWPATLVQPVGSPLSLECTVEGTSNPNLYWYRQAAGRGLQLLFYSVGIGQISSEVPQNLSASRPQDRQFILSSKKLLLSDSGFYLCTWSVKGRSPLHFGNGTRLTVT.

V and J are TRBV15 and TRBJ1-4; D unclear. The CDR3 consists of 16 residues. V was cut by 7 bases and J by 5 bases, with 20 bases left in between. The V gene's germline CDR1 is LNHNV and CDR2 YYDKDF (reference sequence). The CDR3 DNA reads TGTGCCACCACCCTTTGGGGTACGAATACCAATGAAAAACTGTTTTTT. Amino acid sequence: CATTLWGTNTNEKLFF. The full variable domain, rest sourced from reference TRBV15 and TRBJ1-4, is DAMVIQNPRYQVTQFGKPVTLSCSQTLNHNVMYWYQQKSSQAPKLLFHYYDKDFNNEADTPDNFQSRRPNTSFCFLDIRSPGLGDTAMYLCATTLWGTNTNEKLFFGSGTQLSVL.